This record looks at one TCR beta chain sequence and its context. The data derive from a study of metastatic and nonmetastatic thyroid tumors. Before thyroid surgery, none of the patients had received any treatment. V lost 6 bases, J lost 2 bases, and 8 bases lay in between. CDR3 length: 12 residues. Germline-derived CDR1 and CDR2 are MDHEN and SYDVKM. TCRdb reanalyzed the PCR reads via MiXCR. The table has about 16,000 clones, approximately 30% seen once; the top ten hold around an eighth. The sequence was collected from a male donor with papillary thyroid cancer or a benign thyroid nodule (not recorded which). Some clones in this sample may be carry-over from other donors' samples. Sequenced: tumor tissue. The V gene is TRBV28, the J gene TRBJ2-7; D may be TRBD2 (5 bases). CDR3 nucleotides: TGTGCCAGCAGCCCCGGGGCCTACGAGCAGTACTTC. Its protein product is CASSPGAYEQYF. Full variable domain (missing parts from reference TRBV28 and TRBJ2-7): DVKVTQSSRYLVKRTGEKVFLECVQDMDHENMFWYRQDPGLGLRLIYFSYDVKMKEKGDIPEGYSVSREKKERFSLILESASTNQTSMYLCASSPGAYEQYFGPGTRLTVT.